The 16 T cell receptor beta chains reported below all come from one sample, sequenced in a study of CD8 T cells in ankylosing spondylitis. TCRdb passed the 5' RACE reads through MiXCR, listing each CDR3 protein once. Among roughly 68,000 distinct CDR3 sequences, roughly 6.2% were seen once, and the ten largest hold 5%. The sequenced material came from synovial fluid, either unsorted or a sorted T cell fraction (not recorded which). The receptors originated from a male donor with ankylosing spondylitis.

Sample share makes this clonotype medium-sized. This chain uses TRBV9 with TRBJ2-2; D uncertain. Trimming removed 0 bases from V and 6 bases from J, with 12 bases in between. The CDR3 runs 15 residues. Germline CDR1 SGDLS, CDR2 YYNGEE. CDR3 coding DNA: TGTGCCAGCAGCGTAGGAGACCTCCTGTCCGGGGAGCTGTTTTTT. It is translated as CASSVGDLLSGELFF.

At least ten counts were recorded for this clonotype. V and J are TRBV6-4 and TRBJ2-1; 10 bases agree with TRBD2. The trim removed 2 bases at V and 0 bases at J, leaving 7 bases unmatched. The CDR3 runs 18 residues. CDR1 and CDR2 from the germline V gene are MRHNA and SNTAGT. CDR3 in DNA: TGTGCCAGCAGTGACGTGACTAGCGGGCTAAGCTCCTACAATGAGCAGTTCTTC. It specifies CASSDVTSGLSSYNEQFF.

This clonotype has just a few counts. The rearrangement joins TRBV6-1 to TRBJ1-1; D is unresolved. Trimming pared 6 bases from V and 6 bases from J, leaving 17 bases between. The CDR3 consists of 14 residues. CDR1 is MNHNS, CDR2 SASEGT, per germline. This CDR3 reads CASRPTGREAEAFF. The CDR3 DNA sequence: TGTGCCAGCAGACCAACGGGGAGGGAGGCTGAAGCTTTCTTT.

This clonotype has a handful of counts. The chain joins TRBV19 to TRBJ2-3, with D possibly matching TRBD1 (6 bases). The germline V gene has CDR1 LNHDA and CDR2 SQIVND (reference sequence). V gave up 10 bases and J gave up 1 base, with 12 bases separating them. CDR3 length equals 13 residues. CDR3 sequence reads: CATSAGGTDTQYF. CDR3 DNA: TGTGCCACCTCGGCAGGGGGCACAGATACGCAGTATTTT.

This clonotype was detected a few times. CDR3 residues: CASTTGGGEKLFF. In DNA, the CDR3 is TGTGCCAGCACCACTGGAGGGGGTGAAAAACTGTTTTTT. The genes are TRBV6-1 and TRBJ1-4, with D possibly being TRBD1 (6 bases). Trimming took off 7 bases at V and 7 bases at J, with 13 bases between the two ends. Germline CDR1 is MNHNS and CDR2 is SASEGT. The CDR3 length is 13 residues.

This clonotype was observed a handful of times. This chain connects TRBV30 to TRBJ1-2; no clear D. V gave up 3 bases and J gave up 3 bases, with 11 bases separating them. Per the germline V gene, CDR1 is GTSNPN and CDR2 is SVGIG (reference sequence). The CDR3 is made up of 13 amino acids. The CDR3 sequence: CAWSQGSDYGYTF. CDR3 sequence (DNA): TGTGCCTGGAGCCAAGGAAGCGACTATGGCTACACCTTC.

This CDR3 reads CAAGGGPNTGELFF. The CDR3 nucleotides are TGTGCCGCAGGGGGAGGGCCCAACACCGGGGAGCTGTTTTTT. The chain links TRBV11-3 to TRBJ2-2, with D possibly being TRBD1 or TRBD2 (7 bases each). Germline CDR1 SGHNT, CDR2 YENEEA. V shed 11 bases and J shed 2 bases, with 15 bases lying between them. The CDR3 has 14 residues.

This clonotype was found many times. V gene TRBV11-3 combines with J gene TRBJ2-3; TRBD2 matches at 8 bases. The CDR3 has 14 residues. Germline V CDR1 and CDR2: SGHNT, YENEEA. Trimming removed 5 bases from V and 4 bases from J; junction bases left unmatched: 5. The CDR3 nucleotides are TGTGCCAGCAGCGCCCGGCGGGGGGCAGATACGCAGTATTTT. Its protein is CASSARRGADTQYF. The full variable domain, its missing parts supplied by reference TRBV11-3 and TRBJ2-3, is EAGVVQSPRYKIIEKKQPVAFWCNPISGHNTLYWYLQNLGQGPELLIRYENEEAVDDSQLPKDRFSAERLKGVDSTLKIQPAELGDSAVYLCASSARRGADTQYFGPGTRLTVL.

This clonotype was seen repeatedly, ten times or more. V is TRBV5-1 and J is TRBJ1-2; 8 nucleotides match TRBD1. J was trimmed by 0 bases and V by 8 bases; bases with no gene match: 6. Germline V gives CDR1 SGHRS, CDR2 YFSETQ. The CDR3 runs to 14 residues. The DNA for the CDR3 is TGCGCCAGTCGGACAGGGAACACTAACTATGGCTACACCTTC. Protein sequence: CASRTGNTNYGYTF.

This clonotype was detected ten times or more. This sequence joins TRBV11-1 and TRBJ1-5; D call uncertain. CDR1 and CDR2 from the germline V gene are SGHAT and FQDESV (reference sequence). Trimming pared 3 bases from V and 3 bases from J, leaving 6 bases between. The CDR3 is made up of 13 amino acids. The CDR3 spells CASSFSDNQPQHF. In DNA form, the CDR3 reads TGTGCCAGCAGCTTCTCGGACAATCAGCCCCAGCATTTT.

In this sample, this clonotype turned up a few times. The V gene is TRBV29-1, the J gene TRBJ2-1, with D possibly TRBD2 on 5 matching bases. The V end was cut by 0 bases, the J end by 9 bases, with 15 bases between. This CDR3 spans 14 amino acids. Germline V gene data show CDR1 as SQVTM and CDR2 as ANQGSEA. CDR3 sequence: CSVEDQSFRGEQFF. The CDR3 DNA reads as TGCAGCGTTGAAGATCAGAGCTTCCGGGGTGAGCAGTTCTTC.

The rearrangement joins TRBV5-1 to TRBJ2-5; tentatively, D is TRBD2 (7 bases). Germline lookup yields CDR1 SGHRS and CDR2 YFSETQ. The length of the CDR3 is 16 residues. V lost 4 bases to trimming and J lost 5 bases, with 21 bases between them. CDR3 in amino acids: CASSAILGGGSETQYF. In DNA, the CDR3 is TGCGCCAGCAGCGCCATACTAGGGGGGGGATCCGAGACCCAGTACTTC.

This clonotype was seen at least ten times. The gene calls are TRBV5-1 and TRBJ1-6; D is unclear. Germline V CDR1 and CDR2: SGHRS, YFSETQ. The CDR3 is 13 amino acids. The V and J ends lost 5 bases and 7 bases respectively, with 10 bases between them. CDR3 DNA sequence: TGCGCCAGCAGTAGTTACAGCAATTCACCCCTCCACTTT. Translating it yields CASSSYSNSPLHF.

The chain carries TRBV7-6 and TRBJ2-2; D is undetermined. Between the trimmed V and J ends, which lost 3 bases and 3 bases, there was a span of 8 bases. The CDR3 covers 14 residues. From germline, CDR1 is SGHVS and CDR2 FNYEAQ. The DNA of the CDR3 is TGTGCCAGCAGCTTCGGTAGAGACACCGGGGAGCTGTTTTTT. Translating it yields CASSFGRDTGELFF.

This clonotype was seen only a few times. The chain recombines TRBV6-1 with TRBJ2-3, with D perhaps TRBD1 (5 bases). The CDR3 totals 15 residues. The germline V gene encodes CDR1 MNHNS and CDR2 SASEGT. The V end was cut by 3 bases, the J end by 2 bases, with 12 bases between. The CDR3 loop is CASSDDSPSTDTQYF. CDR3 in DNA: TGTGCCAGCAGTGATGACAGCCCGTCCACAGATACGCAGTATTTT.

The rearrangement joins TRBV29-1 to TRBJ2-1; TRBD1 might be the D (6 bases). Per the germline V gene, CDR1 is SQVTM and CDR2 is ANQGSEA. This CDR3 spans 14 amino acids. The V end lost 8 bases, the J end lost 2 bases, and 16 bases lay between the germline ends. The CDR3 loop reads CSSTRQEAYNEQFF. DNA of the CDR3: TGCAGCTCAACACGACAGGAGGCCTACAATGAGCAGTTCTTC.